Shown below are 24 T cell receptor beta chains from a single sample sequenced in a study of shared clonotypes between healthy human individuals. CD45RO-negative, CCR7-selected cells formed the naive CD8 fraction, which excluded terminally differentiated effector memory CD45RA+ cells. Clones were sequenced by immunoSEQ multiplex PCR, and TCRdb holds only the in-frame ones, with some missing. The data show 750,000 to 1,000,000 clones, almost 95% seen once. The sequencing sample was made of naive CD8+ T cells sorted from blood. The receptor source for this set is a young man in good health.

The chain employs TRBV4-1 and TRBJ2-7; D may be TRBD2 (6 bases). CDR1 is MGHRA and CDR2 is YSYEKL in the germline V gene. The length of the CDR3 is 15 residues. V dropped 0 bases and J dropped 6 bases, with 15 bases sitting between them. The CDR3 nucleotides are TGCGCCAGCAGCCAAGAATCCGGGGGAATGGGCGAGCAGTACTTC. As protein: CASSQESGGMGEQYF.

The rearrangement links TRBV7-6 to TRBJ2-3; D is possibly TRBD1 or TRBD2 (5 bases each). Trimming stripped 4 bases from V and 1 base from J, with 15 bases between. Looked up from germline, CDR1 is SGHVS and CDR2 is FNYEAQ. The CDR3 totals 16 residues. The chain's CDR3 is CASSSPGPRGTDTQYF. In nucleotides, the CDR3 is TGTGCCAGCAGCTCCCCGGGGCCCAGGGGCACAGATACGCAGTATTTT.

The chain has TRBV6-7 and TRBJ2-1, with TRBD2 identical over 13 bases. TRBV6-7 is placed among ORFs of uncertain function. The CDR3 is 16 amino acids. J gave up 7 bases and V 5 bases, and 8 bases lay outside the gene matches. CDR3: CASSKLLAGGPNEQFF. The DNA for the CDR3 is TGTGCCAGCAGTAAACTACTAGCGGGAGGGCCAAATGAGCAGTTCTTC.

This chain links TRBV4-1 with TRBJ1-5; 10 bases fit TRBD1. The junction had 1 base not matched to a gene; V was cut back by 3 bases and J by 2 bases. The CDR3 is made up of 15 amino acids. CDR1 and CDR2 (germline): MGHRA, YSYEKL. The CDR3 coding sequence is TGCGCCAGCAGCCAGGGGACAGGGGGCAATCAGCCCCAGCATTTT. Protein: CASSQGTGGNQPQHF.

V gene TRBV7-9 combines with J gene TRBJ2-1; 8 nucleotides line up with TRBD2. This CDR3 has 14 residues. Germline loops: CDR1 SEHNR, CDR2 FQNEAQ (reference sequence). J gave up 10 bases and V 1 base, and 6 bases lay outside the gene matches. The chain's CDR3 is CASSLDLAGWEQFF. The CDR3 DNA reads TGTGCCAGCAGCTTAGATCTAGCGGGCTGGGAGCAGTTCTTC.

The chain combines TRBV28 with TRBJ2-7; no firm D call. CDR3 size: 12 residues. Germline V gene sequence: CDR1 MDHEN, CDR2 SYDVKM. The V and J ends lost 3 bases and 6 bases respectively, with 9 bases between them. This CDR3 reads CASSFWVSEQYF. The CDR3 DNA reads TGTGCCAGCAGTTTCTGGGTCTCCGAGCAGTACTTC.

This chain's CDR3 is CASSLSSAGANVLTF. In DNA, the CDR3 is TGTGCCAGCAGCTTAAGTAGCGCTGGGGCCAACGTCCTGACTTTC. This chain uses TRBV7-3 with TRBJ2-6; maybe TRBD2 (5 bases). Germline CDR1 reads SGHTA; CDR2 reads FQGTGA. The CDR3 covers 15 residues. V lost 1 base to trimming and J lost 2 bases, with 6 bases between them.

The genes are TRBV7-9 and TRBJ1-2; possibly TRBD1 for D (6 bases). Trimming pared 4 bases from V and 5 bases from J, leaving 11 bases between. Germline V gene sequence: CDR1 SEHNR, CDR2 FQNEAQ (reference sequence). The CDR3 has 13 residues. The CDR3 is CASSSTGAYGYTF. The CDR3 nucleotides read TGTGCCAGCAGCTCGACAGGCGCTTATGGCTACACCTTC.

The J gene is TRBJ2-7, the V gene TRBV6-5, with 7 bases lining up with TRBD1. V lost 6 bases, J lost 2 bases, and 7 bases stayed unmatched. Germline V CDR1 and CDR2: MNHEY, SVGAGI. CDR3 length equals 14 residues. In DNA, the CDR3 is TGTGCCAGCAGCCCAGGGACAGCTCCCTACGAGCAGTACTTC. It specifies CASSPGTAPYEQYF.

The chain links TRBV7-9 to TRBJ2-4; D is perhaps TRBD1 or TRBD2 (5 bases each). CDR3 length equals 15 residues. Deletions cut 0 bases from V and 0 bases from J, with 6 bases between. Per the germline V gene, CDR1 is SEHNR and CDR2 is FQNEAQ (reference sequence). CDR3 sequence: CASSLAGVAKNIQYF. The CDR3 DNA follows: TGTGCCAGCAGCTTAGCGGGGGTAGCCAAAAACATTCAGTACTTC.

This chain links TRBV27 with TRBJ1-2; 8 bases fit TRBD1. V lost 6 bases to trimming and J lost 8 bases; unmatched junction nucleotides: 8. This CDR3 has 13 residues. CDR1 and CDR2 from the germline V gene are MNHEY and SMNVEV (reference sequence). CDR3 in DNA: TGTGCCAGCAGGGCCGGGACAGGAAAGGGCTACACCTTC. Its translation is CASRAGTGKGYTF.

The CDR3 spells CAISESLGTGWTEAFF. The CDR3 region has the DNA TGTGCCATCAGTGAGTCGCTGGGGACAGGGTGGACTGAAGCTTTCTTT. The V and J genes are TRBV10-3 and TRBJ1-1, with 9 positions matching TRBD1. Germline CDR1 and CDR2: ENHRY and SYGVKD. CDR3 length equals 16 residues. Losses at the gene ends were 0 bases for V and 5 bases for J; bases not matched to a gene: 7.

The V call is TRBV30, the J call TRBJ2-1, with 9 bases matching TRBD2. CDR1 and CDR2 from the germline V gene are GTSNPN and SVGIG (reference sequence). J gave up 2 bases and V 3 bases, and 5 bases lay outside the gene matches. The CDR3 is made up of 15 amino acids. CDR3 loop: CAWSPGTSPYNEQFF. The CDR3 DNA follows: TGTGCCTGGAGCCCCGGGACTAGCCCCTACAATGAGCAGTTCTTC. Supplemented by reference TRBV30 and TRBJ2-1, the full variable domain reads SQTIHQWPATLVQPVGSPLSLECTVEGTSNPNLYWYRQAAGRGLQLLFYSVGIGQISSEVPQNLSASRPQDRQFILSSKKLLLSDSGFYLCAWSPGTSPYNEQFFGPGTRLTVL.

The rearrangement joins TRBV7-9 to TRBJ2-1, with 8 bases identical to TRBD1. Germline V CDR1 and CDR2: SEHNR, FQNEAQ (reference sequence). The CDR3 has 17 residues. With V trimmed by 5 bases and J by 0 bases, 9 bases remained unmatched. CDR3 amino acids: CASSLRQGTSSYNEQFF. DNA for the CDR3: TGTGCCAGCAGCCTAAGACAGGGGACGAGCTCCTACAATGAGCAGTTCTTC.

V usage is TRBV11-2 and J usage is TRBJ2-7; D may correspond to TRBD1 or TRBD2 (5 bases each). The CDR3 is 12 residues long. Germline V CDR1 and CDR2: SGHAT, FQNNGV. Trimming cost V 5 bases and J 2 bases, with 7 bases left between them. For the CDR3, the DNA is TGTGCCAGCAGCACGGGGCCCTACGAGCAGTACTTC. It codes for CASSTGPYEQYF.

This clone was detected a few times. This chain links TRBV5-4 with TRBJ1-5; TRBD1 agrees at 8 bases. CDR1 is SGHNT, CDR2 YYREEE, per germline (reference sequence). The V gene end was trimmed by 0 bases and the J gene end by 6 bases; junction bases not matched to a gene: 5. This CDR3 comprises 15 residues. The CDR3 DNA sequence: TGTGCCAGCAGCTTGGGGACAGGGAGCGGTCAGCCCCAGCATTTT. Protein: CASSLGTGSGQPQHF.

Worth noting for this clone: Other DNA sequences in the same sample also yield this CDR3. The chain combines TRBV7-9 with TRBJ2-1; possible D gene TRBD1, 6 bases. V lost 2 bases, J lost 8 bases, and 7 bases lay in between. Per the germline V gene, CDR1 is SEHNR and CDR2 is FQNEAQ (reference sequence). The CDR3 totals 12 residues. The CDR3 nucleotides are TGTGCCAGCAGCTTAAAGGGGGATGAGCAGTTCTTC. This sequence encodes CASSLKGDEQFF. The whole variable domain, remainder taken from reference TRBV7-9 and TRBJ2-1, is DTGVSQNPRHKITKRGQNVTFRCDPISEHNRLYWYRQTLGQGPEFLTYFQNEAQLEKSRLLSDRFSAERPKGSFSTLEIQRTEQGDSAMYLCASSLKGDEQFFGPGTRLTVL.

The chain employs TRBV27 and TRBJ2-7, with D possibly being TRBD1 or TRBD2 (5 bases each). The germline gives CDR1 MNHEY, CDR2 SMNVEV (reference sequence). The CDR3 length is 14 residues. V gave up 5 bases and J gave up 3 bases, with 14 bases separating them. The CDR3 DNA follows: TGTGCCAGCAGTCGATCAGGGACCTACTACGAGCAGTACTTC. Translation: CASSRSGTYYEQYF.

The chain recombines TRBV10-3 with TRBJ2-3; D may be TRBD2 (5 bases). The CDR3 contains 15 residues. With 7 bases removed from V and 0 bases from J, the gap between germline ends came to 14 bases. Germline V CDR1 and CDR2: ENHRY, SYGVKD. The CDR3 DNA sequence: TGTGCCATCACGCAATCCGGGGTTAGCACAGATACGCAGTATTTT. Amino acids: CAITQSGVSTDTQYF.

The gene calls are TRBV5-5 and TRBJ2-7; 9 bases map to TRBD2. V was clipped by 4 bases and J by 3 bases; unmatched bases: 5. This CDR3 contains 14 residues. CDR1 and CDR2 (germline): SGHKS, YYEKEE (reference sequence). The CDR3 region has the DNA TGTGCCAGCAGCCCTTTTAGCGGGAGCTACGAGCAGTACTTC. Translated: CASSPFSGSYEQYF.

This clone was detected only once. The chain carries TRBV9 and TRBJ1-3; unclear D gene. The CDR3 runs 12 residues. V was shortened by 2 bases and J by 2 bases, with 2 bases between the two germline ends. Germline V lookup: CDR1 SGDLS, CDR2 YYNGEE. CDR3: CASSVPGNTIYF. In DNA form, the CDR3 reads TGTGCCAGCAGCGTTCCTGGAAACACCATATATTTT.

The chain is built from TRBV7-9 and TRBJ1-2, with D possibly TRBD1 on 6 matching bases. CDR1 SEHNR and CDR2 FQNEAQ come from the germline V gene (reference sequence). Trimming shortened V by 5 bases and J by 3 bases, and 25 bases separated the two germline ends. The CDR3 has 18 residues. The CDR3 region is CASSPRAWGAPQDYGYTF. The DNA of the CDR3 is TGTGCCAGCAGCCCCAGGGCGTGGGGGGCGCCCCAAGACTATGGCTACACCTTC.

The genes are TRBV25-1 and TRBJ2-1; TRBD2 is a possible D gene (6 bases). This CDR3 is built from 12 residues. From germline, CDR1 is MGHDK and CDR2 SYGVNS. Trimming removed 6 bases from V and 9 bases from J, with 12 bases in between. The CDR3 sequence: CASSPWGGEQFF. CDR3 DNA sequence: TGTGCCAGCAGCCCGTGGGGAGGTGAGCAGTTCTTC.

The chain couples TRBV7-9 to TRBJ1-1, with D possibly matching TRBD1 (5 bases). This CDR3 region has 13 residues. Germline V lookup: CDR1 SEHNR, CDR2 FQNEAQ (reference sequence). V lost 3 bases and J lost 5, with 10 bases in between. CDR3 sequence reads: CASSFGRGTEAFF. CDR3 in DNA: TGTGCCAGCAGCTTTGGGCGGGGGACTGAAGCTTTCTTT.